The clone carrying this T cell receptor (beta chain) came up a few times. The data were taken from a study of blood T cell repertoires in COVID-19. On the study more broadly: Acute-phase and convalescent COVID-19 samples originated in the United States, Italy and Spain. PBMCs, B-cell-depleted T cells, or T cells were the source of the cDNA or gDNA that made up the material.

Trimming removed 4 bases at V and 12 bases at J, with 12 bases between. This CDR3 spans 11 amino acids. The germline V gene has CDR1 LNHDA and CDR2 SQIVND (reference sequence). In the original processing: Reference gene primers were amplified, and this amplification served to estimate nucleated cell counts. The table came from immunoSEQ multiplex PCR; TCRdb's copy has only in-frame clones and leaves some out. Clone size and V and J calls were adopted from that table, with D and trimming inferred from the DNA. The sample records tens of thousands of clones, approximately 91% being singletons. Sequences were obtained from peripheral blood. This TCR was recovered from a man in his 70s with active COVID-19. This chain connects TRBV19 to TRBJ1-1; D is possibly TRBD1 (5 bases). CDR3 amino acids: CASSSGTSSFF. CDR3 bases: TGTGCCAGTAGTAGCGGGACGTCTTCTTTCTTT.